This T cell receptor (beta chain) was profiled in a study of cytomegalovirus exposure and HLA in healthy donors. Here immunoSEQ multiplex PCR was the method, and the copy in TCRdb shows in-frame clones only, minus some. Here the sample spans 90,000 to 120,000 clones, approximately 96% being singletons. Germline assignment: CDR1 MRHNA and CDR2 SNTAGT. V lost 5 bases and J lost 6, with 13 bases in between. The CDR3 covers 14 residues. The J gene is TRBJ2-2, the V gene TRBV6-4, with a weak D call TRBD2 (5 bases). This receptor was obtained from a woman between 18 and 30 years old in good health and CMV-seronegative. Sequencing input: PBMCs. DNA for the CDR3: TGTGCCAGCAGTCCCGGGATCCTGGCCGGGGAGCTGTTTTTT. Its protein product is CASSPGILAGELFF.